The 14 T cell receptor beta chains below were found in one sample sequenced in a study of shared clonotypes between healthy human individuals. Clones were sequenced by immunoSEQ multiplex PCR, and TCRdb holds only the in-frame ones, with some missing. The table shows roughly 1,500,000 clones, with around 98% occurring only once. The sample taken for sequencing was naive CD4+ T cells sorted from blood. The subset: CD45RA+ positively selected. Receptors originate from a man aged 30-40 years in good health.

The chain joins TRBV5-5 to TRBJ2-5; 12 nucleotides match TRBD2. J was trimmed by 0 bases and V by 4 bases; bases with no gene match: 10. The CDR3 totals 18 residues. CDR1 SGHKS and CDR2 YYEKEE come from the germline V gene (reference sequence). In DNA form, the CDR3 reads TGTGCCAGCAGCCCTTACCCGGGACTAGCGGGCGACCAAGAGACCCAGTACTTC. Translation: CASSPYPGLAGDQETQYF.

CDR3 region: CASSLRGGEVSWVGNQPQHF. The CDR3 DNA reads TGTGCCAGCAGTTTAAGAGGAGGAGAGGTCAGTTGGGTAGGGAATCAGCCCCAGCATTTT. The chain joins TRBV27 to TRBJ1-5; D gene unclear. V lost 2 bases, J lost 4 bases, and 27 bases lay in between. CDR1 and CDR2 (germline): MNHEY, SMNVEV (reference sequence). This CDR3 contains 20 residues.

A remark on this clone: Other DNA sequences in this sample translate to the same CDR3. This chain joins TRBV5-1 and TRBJ2-3; no definite D call. V shed 0 bases and J shed 3 bases, with 5 bases lying between them. The germline gives CDR1 SGHRS, CDR2 YFSETQ. The CDR3 length is 13 residues. CDR3 residues: CASSLDSTDTQYF. In DNA, the CDR3 is TGCGCCAGCAGCTTGGACTCTACAGATACGCAGTATTTT.

The genes are TRBV30 and TRBJ2-3; the D is unclear. The CDR3 length is 12 residues. V dropped 8 bases and J dropped 4 bases, with 13 bases sitting between them. The germline CDR1 and CDR2 sequences are GTSNPN and SVGIG (reference sequence). Written as DNA, the CDR3 is TGTGCCCACGACATCGGCGCAGATACGCAGTATTTT. Translated: CAHDIGADTQYF.

As DNA, the CDR3 is TGTGCCACCAGCAGAGATCGGACAGGGAATGAGCAGTTCTTC. Translation: CATSRDRTGNEQFF. The J gene is TRBJ2-1, the V gene TRBV15; 8 bases align to TRBD1. This CDR3 is 14 amino acids long. CDR1 LNHNV and CDR2 YYDKDF come from the germline V gene (reference sequence). V trimming: 0 bases; J trimming: 7 bases; junction bases outside the gene matches: 2.

The rearrangement links TRBV7-6 to TRBJ2-3; D gene unclear. CDR1 SGHVS and CDR2 FNYEAQ come from the germline V gene. The V and J ends lost 4 bases and 6 bases respectively, with 11 bases between them. CDR3 size: 13 residues. The CDR3 protein is CASSYANGDTQYF. The CDR3 coding sequence is TGTGCCAGCAGCTACGCGAACGGGGATACGCAGTATTTT. Together with reference TRBV7-6 and TRBJ2-3, the CDR3 gives the full variable domain: GAGVSQSPRYKVTKRGQDVALRCDPISGHVSLYWYRQALGQGPEFLTYFNYEAQQDKSGLPNDRFSAERPEGSISTLTIQRTEQRDSAMYRCASSYANGDTQYFGPGTRLTVL.

The chain couples TRBV5-1 to TRBJ1-5; D may be TRBD1 (5 bases). The CDR3 length is 15 residues. Trimming cost V 4 bases and J 5 bases, with 16 bases left between them. Germline loops: CDR1 SGHRS, CDR2 YFSETQ. The CDR3 coding sequence is TGCGCCAGCAGCATGGGGCCTGGGGTCGATCAGCCCCAGCATTTT. It encodes CASSMGPGVDQPQHF. Filled out from reference TRBV5-1 and TRBJ1-5, the complete variable domain reads KAGVTQTPRYLIKTRGQQVTLSCSPISGHRSVSWYQQTPGQGLQFLFEYFSETQRNKGNFPGRFSGRQFSNSRSEMNVSTLELGDSALYLCASSMGPGVDQPQHFGDGTRLSIL.

Concerning this clone itself: Other DNA sequences in this sample translate to the same CDR3. The DNA of the CDR3 is TGTGCCAGCAGCGCGAAAGGAGATACGCAGTATTTT. This translates into CASSAKGDTQYF. V and J are TRBV9 and TRBJ2-3; no definite D call. CDR3 length: 12 amino acids. CDR1 is SGDLS and CDR2 is YYNGEE in the germline V gene. The V gene lost 3 bases and the J gene lost 5 bases, with 7 bases spanning the gap.

J is TRBJ2-6 and V is TRBV19, with D hard to call. Looked up from germline, CDR1 is LNHDA and CDR2 is SQIVND (reference sequence). The V and J ends lost 6 bases and 0 bases respectively, with 15 bases between them. The CDR3 is 17 residues long. This chain's CDR3 is CASRPHGIPSGANVLTF. CDR3 sequence (DNA): TGTGCCAGTAGGCCCCACGGAATTCCCTCTGGGGCCAACGTCCTGACTTTC. Drawing the rest from reference TRBV19 and TRBJ2-6, the complete variable domain is DGGITQSPKYLFRKEGQNVTLSCEQNLNHDAMYWYRQDPGQGLRLIYYSQIVNDFQKGDIAEGYSVSREKKESFPLTVTSAQKNPTAFYLCASRPHGIPSGANVLTFGAGSRLTVL.

The CDR3 region is CASSLSSSGFYEQYF. CDR3 DNA: TGTGCCAGCAGCTTGAGCTCTTCAGGGTTCTACGAGCAGTACTTC. The chain links TRBV5-4 to TRBJ2-7; D is perhaps TRBD1 (5 bases). Germline V CDR1 and CDR2: SGHNT, YYREEE (reference sequence). V gave up 1 base and J gave up 3 bases, with 14 bases separating them. This CDR3 has 15 residues.

This rearrangement joins TRBV27 to TRBJ2-5, with D possibly being TRBD1 or TRBD2 (6 bases each). Germline V gene sequence: CDR1 MNHEY, CDR2 SMNVEV (reference sequence). Trimming removed 6 bases at V and 0 bases at J, with 14 bases between. The CDR3 is made up of 15 amino acids. CDR3 DNA sequence: TGTGCCAGCAGACCCAGGAGGGGGTACCAAGAGACCCAGTACTTC. As protein: CASRPRRGYQETQYF.

The V call is TRBV15, the J call TRBJ2-2, with TRBD2 as a possible D gene (6 bases). This CDR3 region has 18 residues. Trimming stripped 0 bases from V and 2 bases from J, with 16 bases between. CDR1 and CDR2 from the germline V gene are LNHNV and YYDKDF (reference sequence). CDR3 nucleotide sequence: TGTGCCACCAGCAGAGATAGCTTGGGACTGGCCAACACCGGGGAGCTGTTTTTT. This translates into CATSRDSLGLANTGELFF.

The gene calls are TRBV5-5 and TRBJ1-2; 9 bases map to TRBD1. The CDR3 sequence is 14 residues long. Germline CDR1 SGHKS, CDR2 YYEKEE (reference sequence). With 8 bases clipped from V and 6 bases from J, the junction kept 11 bases outside the gene matches. CDR3 DNA: TGTGCCAGTCGCCAACCGGGACAGGGTCATGGCTACACCTTC. This encodes CASRQPGQGHGYTF.

This clone was detected only once. This chain joins TRBV5-1 and TRBJ2-1, with TRBD1 matching over 8 bases. Germline loops: CDR1 SGHRS, CDR2 YFSETQ. This CDR3 is 15 amino acids long. J was trimmed by 4 bases and V by 2 bases; bases with no gene match: 5. The CDR3 bases are TGCGCCAGCAGCTTAAGCAGGGGGCAGTACAATGAGCAGTTCTTC. Translation: CASSLSRGQYNEQFF.